These 21 T cell receptor beta chains were all obtained from the same sample, sequenced in a study of T cells expressing NK-cell markers (dated by TCRdb to 2018 to 2020). Preparation of the library involved 5' RACE. The instrument given in TCRdb is Illumina HiSeq 2000. TCRdb reprocessed the reads; each CDR3 protein sequence makes one entry, and DNA is unavailable. The table for this sample records 140,000 to 150,000 distinct CDR3 sequences. The ten largest clones add up to around 12% of the sample. The material sequenced was blood T cells: a sorted CD56 or NKG2C T cell subset, CD4+ or CD8+ T cells, or bulk PBMC T cells (not recorded which). Receptor source: a man aged 18 to 29 in good health. Donor details come from another sample of the same person, matched by shared clones.

The chain employs TRBV7-9 and TRBJ2-7. This CDR3 has 14 amino acids. Germline CDR1 SEHNR, CDR2 FQNEAQ (reference sequence). The CDR3 sequence is CASSLGASNYEQYF.

The chain is built from TRBV5-8 and TRBJ1-2; checking the TCRdb D call of TRBD1 is not possible without DNA. Per the germline V gene, CDR1 is SGHTS and CDR2 is YDEGEE. This CDR3 has 15 residues. CDR3 sequence: CASSLVGTAPHGYTF. The whole variable domain, filled in from reference TRBV5-8 and TRBJ1-2, reads EAGVTQSPTHLIKTRGQQATLRCSPISGHTSVYWYQQALGLGLQFLLWYDEGEERNRGNFPPRFSGRQFPNYSSELNVNALELEDSALYLCASSLVGTAPHGYTFGSGTRLTVV.

The chain combines TRBV30 with TRBJ2-4. Germline V gene data show CDR1 as GTSNPN and CDR2 as SVGIG (reference sequence). The CDR3 loop spans 13 amino acids. This chain's CDR3 is CAWSHPAKNIQYF.

The chain links TRBV27 to TRBJ2-1; TCRdb gives TRBD2 as the D gene, but with no DNA this cannot be confirmed. The V gene's germline CDR1 is MNHEY and CDR2 SMNVEV (reference sequence). The CDR3 runs 14 residues. The CDR3 is CASSLGTSGVEQFF.

V and J are TRBV20-1 and TRBJ2-1; the TRBD1 assignment by TCRdb is unverifiable without DNA. The CDR3 is 15 residues long. Germline CDR1 reads DFQATT; CDR2 reads SNEGSKA (reference sequence). CDR3: CSATPREPLGTEQFF.

This chain uses TRBV24-1 with TRBJ2-3; the TCRdb call, TRBD1, lacks DNA for checking. CDR3 length: 14 amino acids. CDR1 and CDR2 (germline): KGHDR, SFDVKD. CDR3 in amino acids: CATSRRGLLDTQYF.

This chain uses TRBV27 with TRBJ2-4. The CDR3 loop spans 14 amino acids. CDR1 is MNHEY and CDR2 is SMNVEV in the germline V gene (reference sequence). CDR3 in amino acids: CASSLTLAKNIQYF.

The chain uses TRBV5-4 and TRBJ2-1; TCRdb lists TRBD1, though no DNA is available to test this call. In germline, CDR1 is SGHNT, CDR2 YYREEE (reference sequence). The CDR3 totals 15 residues. CDR3 region: CASSTRDRGLDEQFF. Filled out from reference TRBV5-4 and TRBJ2-1, the complete variable domain reads ETGVTQSPTHLIKTRGQQVTLRCSSQSGHNTVSWYQQALGQGPQFIFQYYREEENGRGNFPPRFSGLQFPNYSSELNVNALELDDSALYLCASSTRDRGLDEQFFGPGTRLTVL.

The gene calls are TRBV5-5 and TRBJ2-3; TCRdb's D gene call, TRBD1, goes unchecked for lack of DNA. Germline-derived CDR1 and CDR2 are SGHKS and YYEKEE (reference sequence). The CDR3 covers 15 residues. The CDR3 sequence: CASSFGQTELDTQYF. Complete variable domain (other parts from reference TRBV5-5 and TRBJ2-3): DAGVTQSPTHLIKTRGQQVTLRCSPISGHKSVSWYQQVLGQGPQFIFQYYEKEERGRGNFPDRFSARQFPNYSSELNVNALLLGDSALYLCASSFGQTELDTQYFGPGTRLTVL.

V usage is TRBV4-1 and J usage is TRBJ2-5; TCRdb reports TRBD2, a call that lacks DNA to check it against. The CDR3 length is 18 residues. Germline values: CDR1 MGHRA, CDR2 YSYEKL. The CDR3 reads CASSQDGLRVLFPETQYF.

The chain carries TRBV19 and TRBJ2-1. The CDR3 has 16 amino acids. Germline values: CDR1 LNHDA, CDR2 SQIVND (reference sequence). CDR3 protein: CASSIGTGRPYNEQFF.

The chain is built from TRBV12-5 and TRBJ1-5; absent DNA, TCRdb's TRBD1 call cannot be checked. CDR1 and CDR2 (germline): LGHNT, FRNRAP. The CDR3 spans 13 residues. CDR3 region: CASPGTGNQPQHF.

V usage is TRBV7-9 and J usage is TRBJ2-5. This CDR3 comprises 14 residues. Per germline, CDR1 SEHNR and CDR2 FQNEAQ (reference sequence). CDR3 protein: CASSKSGDQETQYF.

This rearrangement joins TRBV19 to TRBJ1-2; TCRdb names TRBD1, which stays unverified in the absence of DNA. The CDR3 is made up of 14 amino acids. The germline gives CDR1 LNHDA, CDR2 SQIVND (reference sequence). The CDR3 loop reads CASSGQGVHYGYTF. The full variable domain, completed using reference TRBV19 and TRBJ1-2, is DGGITQSPKYLFRKEGQNVTLSCEQNLNHDAMYWYRQDPGQGLRLIYYSQIVNDFQKGDIAEGYSVSREKKESFPLTVTSAQKNPTAFYLCASSGQGVHYGYTFGSGTRLTVV.

This chain joins TRBV24-1 and TRBJ2-2. Germline CDR1 and CDR2: KGHDR and SFDVKD. This CDR3 comprises 16 residues. The CDR3 loop is CATSDLLGIYTGELFF.

The chain couples TRBV10-3 to TRBJ1-2; the D call from TCRdb, TRBD1, cannot be confirmed without DNA. Germline values: CDR1 ENHRY, CDR2 SYGVKD. This CDR3 is 13 amino acids long. The chain's CDR3 is CAITPEGVYGYTF.

The J gene is TRBJ1-1, the V gene TRBV20-1; lacking DNA, the TRBD1 call made by TCRdb goes unchecked. Germline values: CDR1 DFQATT, CDR2 SNEGSKA (reference sequence). The length of the CDR3 is 11 residues. This CDR3 is CSASDTGEAFF.

CDR3 sequence: CASRQGAIKSTGGLTDTQYF. The rearrangement links TRBV7-8 to TRBJ2-3; TCRdb's D gene call, TRBD1, goes unchecked for lack of DNA. Germline V gene sequence: CDR1 SGHVS, CDR2 FQNEAQ. This CDR3 is 20 amino acids long.

V usage is TRBV7-9 and J usage is TRBJ2-7; checking the TCRdb D call of TRBD1 is not possible without DNA. The CDR3 has 15 amino acids. Germline V gene sequence: CDR1 SEHNR, CDR2 FQNEAQ (reference sequence). The CDR3 sequence is CASSLVDRGSYEQYF.

This rearrangement joins TRBV3-1 to TRBJ1-4; TCRdb outputs TRBD1, but without DNA this stays unchecked. This CDR3 has 13 amino acids. The V gene's germline CDR1 is LGHDT and CDR2 YNNKEL (reference sequence). CDR3 loop: CASSQQGHEKLFF.

The V gene is TRBV5-4, the J gene TRBJ1-2; no DNA is available, so the TRBD1 call from TCRdb remains unchecked. This CDR3 spans 15 amino acids. In germline, CDR1 is SGHNT, CDR2 YYREEE (reference sequence). The CDR3 is CASSLGDRGDYGYTF.